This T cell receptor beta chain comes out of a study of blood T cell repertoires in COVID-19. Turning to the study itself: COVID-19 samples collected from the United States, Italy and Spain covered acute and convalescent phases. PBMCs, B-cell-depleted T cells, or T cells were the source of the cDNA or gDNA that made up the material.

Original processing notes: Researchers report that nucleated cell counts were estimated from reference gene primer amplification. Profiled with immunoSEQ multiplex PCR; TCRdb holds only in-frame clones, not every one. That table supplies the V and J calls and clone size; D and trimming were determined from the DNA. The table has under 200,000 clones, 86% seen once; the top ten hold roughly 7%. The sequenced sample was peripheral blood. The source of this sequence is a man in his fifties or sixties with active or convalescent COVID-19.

CDR3 coding DNA: TGTGCCAGCAGTGAATTTGGACTAGCCCTCTACAATGAGCAGTTCTTC. Translation: CASSEFGLALYNEQFF. This chain uses TRBV2 with TRBJ2-1; 8 positions agree with TRBD2. Trimming at V came to 2 bases and at J to 3 bases, leaving 6 bases not matched to a gene. The CDR3 has 16 residues. CDR1 SNHLY and CDR2 FYNNEI come from the germline V gene.